One sample yielded the 27 T cell receptor beta chains listed below, sequenced in a study of blood T cells in healthy people across ages. Combining a sample-barcoded 5' primer with a J-beta primer mix, a second PCR ran for 7 to 11 cycles. TCRdb re-called the 5' RACE reads through MiXCR, storing one row per CDR3 protein. The table lists about 780,000 distinct CDR3 sequences, more than 35% of them singletons. Sequenced material: blood. Every receptor here comes from a man aged 80 or over in good health.

The chain combines TRBV5-1 with TRBJ1-2, with no clear D. V dropped 4 bases and J dropped 6 bases, with 13 bases sitting between them. There are 13 residues in the CDR3. Germline-derived CDR1 and CDR2 are SGHRS and YFSETQ. CDR3 residues: CASSPESVNGYTF. The CDR3 region has the DNA TGCGCCAGCAGCCCAGAATCTGTTAATGGCTACACCTTC. The full variable domain, its missing parts supplied by reference TRBV5-1 and TRBJ1-2, is KAGVTQTPRYLIKTRGQQVTLSCSPISGHRSVSWYQQTPGQGLQFLFEYFSETQRNKGNFPGRFSGRQFSNSRSEMNVSTLELGDSALYLCASSPESVNGYTFGSGTRLTVV.

About this clonotype: This could be a read error, since a much larger clone is one nucleotide away. The rearrangement links TRBV7-2 to TRBJ2-1, with TRBD2 as a possible D gene (6 bases). Germline assignment: CDR1 SGHTA and CDR2 FQGNSA. Trimming removed 5 bases at V and 10 bases at J, with 18 bases between. The CDR3 covers 14 residues. CDR3 amino acids: CASSLNRGSYEQFF. The CDR3 bases are TGTGCCAGCAGCCTAAACCGGGGGAGCTACGAGCAGTTCTTC.

J is TRBJ2-1 and V is TRBV13; D is possibly TRBD1 (6 bases). The CDR3 is 14 residues long. The V end lost 5 bases, the J end lost 9 bases, and 17 bases lay between the germline ends. Germline CDR1 and CDR2: PRHDT and FYEKMQ (reference sequence). The CDR3: CASSLGQGMSEQFF. The DNA for the CDR3 is TGTGCCAGCAGCCTTGGGCAGGGGATGAGTGAGCAGTTCTTC.

This clonotype was seen a few times. V usage is TRBV7-9 and J usage is TRBJ2-4; D is tentatively TRBD1 or TRBD2 (5 bases each). With the DNA end fitting TRBJ2-7 better, the J assignment may be wrong. The germline V gene has CDR1 SEHNR and CDR2 FQNEAQ (reference sequence). The CDR3 runs 12 residues. Here the CDR3 reads CASSLGVHEQYF. The CDR3 DNA sequence: TGTGCCAGCAGCTTGGGGGTTCACGAGCAGTACTTC.

This sequence joins TRBV20-1 and TRBJ2-7; 7 bases match TRBD2. Trimming took 6 bases from V and 6 from J; bases not matched to a gene: 14. CDR1 DFQATT and CDR2 SNEGSKA come from the germline V gene (reference sequence). This CDR3 region has 14 residues. The CDR3 DNA sequence: TGCAGTGCCCCCTCTAGCGGAACGACCGGCGAGCAGTACTTC. Translation gives CSAPSSGTTGEQYF.

The V and J genes are TRBV12-3 or TRBV12-4 and TRBJ1-5; the D gene is possibly TRBD1 (6 bases). V lost 7 bases and J 5 bases, leaving 15 bases between the germline ends. The CDR3 runs to 14 residues. CDR3 protein: CASTRDKGYQPQHF. CDR3 nucleotides: TGTGCCAGCACCCGGGACAAGGGTTATCAGCCCCAGCATTTT.

The rearrangement links TRBV4-1 to TRBJ1-5, with D possibly being TRBD1 (6 bases). This CDR3 has 16 residues. Germline V gene lookup returns CDR1 MGHRA and CDR2 YSYEKL. V was cut by 2 bases and J by 0 bases, with 11 bases left in between. This chain's CDR3 is CASSQTGIGSNQPQHF. In nucleotides, the CDR3 is TGCGCCAGCAGCCAAACAGGGATTGGTAGCAATCAGCCCCAGCATTTT.

This clonotype occurred a few times. Mismatch with germline at one junction end may stem from a read error. This rearrangement joins TRBV7-7 to TRBJ2-1, with 7 bases matching TRBD2. This CDR3 is built from 15 residues. Germline CDR1 SSHAT, CDR2 FNYEAQ (reference sequence). Here the CDR3 reads CASSTGRSSYNEQFF. Here the CDR3 DNA reads TGTGCTAGCAGCACCGGGAGGAGCTCCTACAATGAGCAGTTCTTC. Looking up the rest from reference TRBV7-7 and TRBJ2-1 gives the full variable domain: GAGVSQSPRYKVTKRGQDVTLRCDPISSHATLYWYQQALGQGPEFLTYFNYEAQPDKSGLPSDRFSAERPEGSISTLTIQRTEQRDSAMYRCASSTGRSSYNEQFFGPGTRLTVL.

V gene TRBV20-1 combines with J gene TRBJ2-1, with a tentative D call TRBD2 (5 bases). CDR1 and CDR2 from the germline V gene are DFQATT and SNEGSKA (reference sequence). CDR3 size: 13 residues. V lost 6 bases and J 8 bases, leaving 17 bases between the germline ends. DNA of the CDR3: TGCAGTGCCATCCGGCCTAGCTCAGATGAGCAGTTCTTC. This sequence encodes CSAIRPSSDEQFF.

This clonotype was seen repeatedly, ten times or more. The chain combines TRBV7-3 with TRBJ2-1; 8 bases map to TRBD2. This CDR3 has 14 residues. V was clipped by 5 bases and J by 4 bases; unmatched bases: 4. From germline, CDR1 is SGHTA and CDR2 FQGTGA. DNA for the CDR3: TGTGCCAGCAGCCAAAGCGGGAGATACAATGAGCAGTTCTTC. Amino acid sequence: CASSQSGRYNEQFF.

In this sample, this clonotype turned up many times. This rearrangement joins TRBV20-1 to TRBJ2-1, with 7 bases fitting TRBD2. This CDR3 region has 14 residues. Per the germline V gene, CDR1 is DFQATT and CDR2 is SNEGSKA (reference sequence). The V gene end was trimmed by 3 bases and the J gene end by 2 bases; junction bases not matched to a gene: 4. The CDR3 reads CSASRLAAYNEQFF. DNA for the CDR3: TGCAGTGCTAGTAGGCTAGCGGCCTACAATGAGCAGTTCTTC.

This clonotype was seen a handful of times. The J gene is TRBJ2-3, the V gene TRBV7-3; D is ambiguous. Looked up from germline, CDR1 is SGHTA and CDR2 is FQGTGA. Trimming removed 1 base at V and 6 bases at J, with 8 bases between. There are 13 residues in the CDR3. CDR3 sequence (DNA): TGTGCCAGCAGCTTAAGTGCCTCGGATACGCAGTATTTT. This codes for CASSLSASDTQYF.

Comment on this clonotype: This could be a read error, since a much larger clone is one nucleotide away. The chain has TRBV9 and TRBJ2-7; D possibly matches TRBD1 or TRBD2 (5 bases each). CDR3 length equals 14 residues. From germline, CDR1 is SGDLS and CDR2 YYNGEE. In nucleotides, the CDR3 is TGTGCCAGCAGCGTAGCGGGGCTCTCCTACAAGCAGTACTTC. Translation gives CASSVAGLSYKQYF.

The chain couples TRBV6-1 to TRBJ1-1, with unresolved D. Germline CDR1 reads MNHNS; CDR2 reads SASEGT. V dropped 3 bases and J dropped 6 bases, with 8 bases sitting between them. The CDR3 sequence is 12 residues long. The DNA for the CDR3 is TGTGCCAGCAGTGATTTCCCAGCTGAAGCTTTCTTT. Translating it yields CASSDFPAEAFF.

J is TRBJ2-3 and V is TRBV20-1, with D unresolved. This CDR3 spans 14 amino acids. From germline, CDR1 is DFQATT and CDR2 SNEGSKA (reference sequence). V lost 0 bases and J 0 bases, leaving 7 bases between the germline ends. CDR3 nucleotide sequence: TGCAGTGCTAGAGATCGGGTTAGCACAGATACGCAGTATTTT. Its translation is CSARDRVSTDTQYF.

The V call is TRBV6-2 or TRBV6-3, the J call TRBJ2-5; tentative D call: TRBD2 (7 bases). V lost 2 bases and J lost 3, with 13 bases in between. The germline CDR1 and CDR2 sequences are MNHEY and SVGEGT. The CDR3 sequence is 15 residues long. This CDR3 reads CASSYGGAGEETQYF. In nucleotides, the CDR3 is TGTGCCAGCAGTTACGGGGGGGCCGGAGAAGAGACCCAGTACTTC.

This clonotype was picked up a small number of times. The chain employs TRBV5-1 and TRBJ2-2, with D hard to call. CDR3 length: 15 residues. CDR1 is SGHRS, CDR2 YFSETQ, per germline. V was shortened by 0 bases and J by 4 bases, with 10 bases between the two germline ends. The CDR3 sequence: CASSLDRGSTGELFF. CDR3 DNA: TGCGCCAGCAGCTTGGACAGAGGAAGCACCGGGGAGCTGTTTTTT. The whole variable domain, filled in from reference TRBV5-1 and TRBJ2-2, reads KAGVTQTPRYLIKTRGQQVTLSCSPISGHRSVSWYQQTPGQGLQFLFEYFSETQRNKGNFPGRFSGRQFSNSRSEMNVSTLELGDSALYLCASSLDRGSTGELFFGEGSRLTVL.

The V gene is TRBV10-3, the J gene TRBJ1-1; D remains ambiguous. Germline CDR1 and CDR2: ENHRY and SYGVKD. V lost 9 bases and J 3 bases, leaving 11 bases between the germline ends. The CDR3 runs 12 residues. CDR3 DNA sequence: TGTGCCATGAAGGACTTGCACACTGAAGCTTTCTTT. Its protein product is CAMKDLHTEAFF.

V gene TRBV5-1 combines with J gene TRBJ2-3, with 9 bases that match TRBD1. Trimming cost V 4 bases and J 0 bases; bases outside gene matches: 6. CDR1 and CDR2 (germline): SGHRS, YFSETQ. The CDR3 consists of 16 residues. Here the CDR3 DNA reads TGCGCCAGCAGCCCGGGGGACAGGGTGAGCACAGATACGCAGTATTTT. It specifies CASSPGDRVSTDTQYF.

Notes on this clonotype: Germline and junction disagree at one end, which may indicate a read error. The V gene is TRBV29-1, the J gene TRBJ2-1; the D gene is possibly TRBD2 (5 bases). CDR3 length: 13 residues. Germline CDR1 SQVTM, CDR2 ANQGSEA. The CDR3 region has the DNA TGCAGCTTCACTCGCGTGGGAATTTGGGAGCAGTTATTC. Its translation is CSFTRVGIWEQLF.

The rearrangement uses TRBV4-3 and TRBJ2-4; the D gene is possibly TRBD1 (5 bases). Judging by the DNA end, TRBJ2-5 fits better; the J call may be wrong. From germline, CDR1 is LGHNA and CDR2 YSLEER. The CDR3 length is 16 residues. This chain's CDR3 is CASSQELGAEVATQYF. In DNA form, the CDR3 reads TGCGCCAGCAGCCAAGAGTTAGGGGCCGAGGTGGCGACCCAGTACTTC.

About this clonotype: This may arise from a read error, as a much more abundant clone is one base away. The genes are TRBV11-3 and TRBJ2-1, with D possibly being TRBD1 (5 bases). The CDR3 spans 15 residues. Between the trimmed V and J ends, which lost 2 bases and 4 bases, there was a span of 12 bases. Germline V lookup: CDR1 SGHNT, CDR2 YENEEA. The CDR3 nucleotides read TGTGCCAGCAGCTTATGGGCTACAGGATACAATGAGCAGTTCTTC. It yields the protein CASSLWATGYNEQFF.

V is TRBV4-3 and J is TRBJ2-7, with D perhaps given as TRBD1 or TRBD2 (5 bases each). Germline V gene lookup returns CDR1 LGHNA and CDR2 YSLEER. The CDR3 length is 17 residues. The V and J ends lost 1 base and 7 bases respectively, with 23 bases between them. The CDR3 coding sequence is TGCGCCAGCAGCCAAGTAAGGGGAGTCCTTAGTTACAATGAGCAGTACTTC. The encoded protein is CASSQVRGVLSYNEQYF.

The chain uses TRBV12-3 or TRBV12-4 and TRBJ2-1, with 14 bases identical to TRBD2. CDR3 length equals 15 residues. J was trimmed by 5 bases and V by 6 bases; bases with no gene match: 3. CDR3 sequence (DNA): TGTGCCAGCAGGGGGACTAGCGGGAGCCACAATGAGCAGTTCTTC. Its protein is CASRGTSGSHNEQFF.

This clonotype turned up a few times. V is TRBV6-1 and J is TRBJ2-1; 7 bases are shared with TRBD1. The CDR3 length is 14 residues. Germline V gene sequence: CDR1 MNHNS, CDR2 SASEGT. The trim removed 6 bases at V and 2 bases at J, leaving 4 bases unmatched. CDR3 nucleotides: TGTGCCAGCAGGTCAGGGGGAACCTACAATGAGCAGTTCTTC. It yields the protein CASRSGGTYNEQFF.

A few counts support this clonotype. The chain uses TRBV25-1 and TRBJ1-4; D gene ambiguous. Germline CDR1 is MGHDK and CDR2 is SYGVNS. The CDR3 totals 13 residues. The germline V and J ends were trimmed by 8 bases and 4 bases, with 11 bases remaining between them. The CDR3 here is CASPSKGNEKLFF. The CDR3 coding sequence is TGTGCCAGCCCGTCAAAGGGTAATGAAAAACTGTTTTTT.

The chain combines TRBV2 with TRBJ2-1, with D possibly being TRBD2 (6 bases). V lost 3 bases and J 5 bases, leaving 14 bases between the germline ends. This CDR3 is built from 15 residues. Germline CDR1 and CDR2: SNHLY and FYNNEI. CDR3 DNA: TGTGCCAGCAGTGATATGCGGGAAGTCCACAATGAGCAGTTCTTC. Its translation: CASSDMREVHNEQFF.